This T cell receptor (beta chain) was found in a study of cytomegalovirus exposure and HLA in healthy donors. The PCR was carried out with 60 Vbeta primers and 13 Jbeta primers. Using immunoSEQ multiplex PCR, the repertoire was profiled, and TCRdb retains in-frame clones only, with some absent. The table includes around 110,000 clones, 71% detected once. Between the trimmed V and J ends, which lost 1 base and 5 bases, there was a span of 14 bases. The germline CDR1 and CDR2 sequences are SNHLY and FYNNEI. CDR3 length: 15 amino acids. Notes on the study in general: A later analysis, which compared TCR beta chains of equal frequency, found the HLA-associated ones more clonally expanded. Productive rates of about 87% or about 30% were seen for most TCR beta V segments in an earlier analysis.

Concerning this clone: What it binds is not known.

The clonotype comes from a female donor in good health and CMV-seronegative. The sequencing input was PBMCs. The J gene is TRBJ1-1, the V gene TRBV2, with a possible D match to TRBD1 (6 bases). In DNA form, the CDR3 reads TGTGCCAGCAGTGAAGTTCGGGGGGCGAGTACTGAAGCTTTCTTT. This encodes CASSEVRGASTEAFF.